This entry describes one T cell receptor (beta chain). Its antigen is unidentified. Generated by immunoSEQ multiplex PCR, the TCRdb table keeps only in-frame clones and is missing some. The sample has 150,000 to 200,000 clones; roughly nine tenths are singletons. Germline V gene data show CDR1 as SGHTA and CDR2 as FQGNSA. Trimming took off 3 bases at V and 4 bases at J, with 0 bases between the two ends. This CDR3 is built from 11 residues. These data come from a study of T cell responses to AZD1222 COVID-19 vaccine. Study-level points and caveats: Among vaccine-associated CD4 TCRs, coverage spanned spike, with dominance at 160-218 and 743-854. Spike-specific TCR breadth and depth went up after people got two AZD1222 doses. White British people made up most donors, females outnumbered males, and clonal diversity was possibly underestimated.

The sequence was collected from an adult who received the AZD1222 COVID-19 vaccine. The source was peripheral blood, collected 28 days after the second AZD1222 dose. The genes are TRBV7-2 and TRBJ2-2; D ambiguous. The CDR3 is CASSFTGELFF. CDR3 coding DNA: TGTGCCAGCAGCTTCACCGGGGAGCTGTTTTTT.